Each of the 16 T cell receptor beta chains below was sequenced from the same sample in a study of blood T cell repertoires in COVID-19 (dated by TCRdb to 2018 to 2020). Receptor libraries were prepared by the immunoSEQ multiplex PCR assay. Here the immuneACCESS table is served through TCRdb, limited to in-frame sequences with V and J called. Missing clones are a known gap in these copies; in checked studies unresolved V genes cover under half, and the rest lacks a known reason. This sample lists more than 110,000 clones; 87% were detected once. The leading ten clones occupy roughly 4% of the sample. Sequencing was carried out using peripheral blood. The receptors originated from a woman in her 40s with acute or convalescent COVID-19.

The chain is built from TRBV4-1 and TRBJ2-1, with 11 bases matching TRBD2. Per the germline V gene, CDR1 is MGHRA and CDR2 is YSYEKL. This CDR3 has 14 amino acids. V trimming: 6 bases; J trimming: 9 bases; junction bases outside the gene matches: 7. The CDR3 spells CASSLPGLAAEQFF. CDR3 in DNA: TGCGCCAGCAGTCTCCCGGGACTAGCGGCTGAGCAGTTCTTC.

Notes on this clone: One end of the junction fails to match germline, which may point to a read error. This rearrangement joins TRBV5-1 to TRBJ2-7, with 9 positions matching TRBD2. This CDR3 has 15 residues. Germline CDR1 reads SGHRS; CDR2 reads YFSETQ. The CDR3 sequence is CASSLEGGGAYEQYF. CDR3 bases: TGCGCCAGTAGCTTGGAGGGCGGGGGGGCATACGAGCAGTACTTC.

CDR3 sequence reads: CASSTSTSGSTDTQYF. CDR3 nucleotide sequence: TGTGCCAGCAGCACCTCGACTAGCGGGAGTACAGATACGCAGTATTTT. The J gene is TRBJ2-3, the V gene TRBV7-6; 12 bases fit TRBD2. Germline V gene lookup returns CDR1 SGHVS and CDR2 FNYEAQ. With V trimmed by 5 bases and J by 3 bases, 6 bases remained unmatched. The CDR3 has 16 residues.

The CDR3 bases are TGTGCCAGTAGTGGGAGGACAGGGGGCAGTGAGACCCAGTACTTC. It yields the protein CASSGRTGGSETQYF. This chain uses TRBV19 with TRBJ2-5; 11 nucleotides agree with TRBD1. The CDR3 runs 15 residues. Germline V gives CDR1 LNHDA, CDR2 SQIVND (reference sequence). Trimming at V came to 5 bases and at J to 5 bases, leaving 7 bases not matched to a gene.

The gene calls are TRBV7-9 and TRBJ1-2, with TRBD1 identical over 8 bases. The length of the CDR3 is 15 residues. Germline values: CDR1 SEHNR, CDR2 FQNEAQ (reference sequence). V gave up 5 bases and J gave up 4 bases; unmatched junction bases: 9. CDR3 residues: CASSQGQDVSYGYTF. The CDR3 nucleotides read TGTGCCAGCAGCCAGGGACAGGATGTGAGCTATGGCTACACCTTC. Together with reference TRBV7-9 and TRBJ1-2, the CDR3 gives the full variable domain: DTGVSQNPRHKITKRGQNVTFRCDPISEHNRLYWYRQTLGQGPEFLTYFQNEAQLEKSRLLSDRFSAERPKGSFSTLEIQRTEQGDSAMYLCASSQGQDVSYGYTFGSGTRLTVV.

The chain combines TRBV3-1 (or the pseudogene TRBV3-2) with TRBJ1-6, with D uncertain. Germline V gene data show CDR1 as LGHDT and CDR2 as YNNKEL (reference sequence). The CDR3 spans 13 residues. V was cut by 1 base and J by 14 bases, with 12 bases left in between. CDR3 in amino acids: CASSQGAPTSLHF. CDR3 in DNA: TGTGCCAGCAGCCAAGGGGCCCCCACTTCCCTCCACTTT.

The chain uses TRBV6-5 and TRBJ1-1; no firm D call. Trimming shortened V by 4 bases and J by 10 bases, and 19 bases separated the two germline ends. Germline loops: CDR1 MNHEY, CDR2 SVGAGI. There are 14 residues in the CDR3. Written as DNA, the CDR3 is TGTGCCAGCAGTTCCCCTTCCTCCGAGAGATCAGCTTTCTTT. Residues: CASSSPSSERSAFF.

This chain uses TRBV18 with TRBJ1-1; D unclear. The CDR3 has 13 residues. V shed 2 bases and J shed 1 base, with 5 bases lying between them. The germline V gene has CDR1 KGHSH and CDR2 LQKENI. Here the CDR3 reads CASSPTQNTEAFF. The CDR3 nucleotides read TGTGCCAGCTCACCAACACAGAACACTGAAGCTTTCTTT.

The V call is TRBV12-3 or TRBV12-4, the J call TRBJ1-2; unclear D gene. This CDR3 is 12 amino acids long. Trimming took 1 base from V and 7 from J, leaving 7 bases between them. CDR3 sequence reads: CASSLEGSGYTF. CDR3 coding DNA: TGTGCCAGCAGTTTAGAAGGGAGTGGCTACACCTTC.

The chain links TRBV29-1 to TRBJ2-7; 10 bases fit TRBD2. CDR3 size: 14 residues. V gave up 7 bases and J gave up 2 bases; unmatched junction bases: 8. Germline assignment: CDR1 SQVTM and CDR2 ANQGSEA. This chain's CDR3 is CSAKRTSGAYEQYF. As DNA, the CDR3 is TGCAGCGCTAAGAGGACTAGCGGAGCCTACGAGCAGTACTTC.

The CDR3 protein is CASRGLDTEAFF. The CDR3 DNA follows: TGTGCCAGCAGGGGGCTGGACACTGAAGCTTTCTTT. The J gene is TRBJ1-1, the V gene TRBV3-1 (or the pseudogene TRBV3-2); the D gene is possibly TRBD1 (5 bases). V was cut by 6 bases and J by 3 bases, with 8 bases left in between. This CDR3 spans 12 amino acids. CDR1 LGHDT and CDR2 YNNKEL come from the germline V gene (reference sequence).

Here the CDR3 reads CAQTGAGGNTEAFF. The CDR3 nucleotides are TGTGCCCAGACGGGGGCAGGGGGGAACACTGAAGCTTTCTTT. This chain links TRBV5-4 with TRBJ1-1; TRBD1 aligns across 7 bases. Trimming took 10 bases from V and 1 from J; bases not matched to a gene: 10. The CDR3 length is 14 residues. Germline CDR1 SGHNT, CDR2 YYREEE (reference sequence). The full variable domain, rest sourced from reference TRBV5-4 and TRBJ1-1, is ETGVTQSPTHLIKTRGQQVTLRCSSQSGHNTVSWYQQALGQGPQFIFQYYREEENGRGNFPPRFSGLQFPNYSSELNVNALELDDSALYLCAQTGAGGNTEAFFGQGTRLTVV.

The CDR3 sequence is CASSDPGGRSSYNEQFF. As DNA, the CDR3 is TGTGCCAGCAGCGACCCGGGGGGACGCAGCTCCTACAATGAGCAGTTCTTC. The chain combines TRBV3-1 (or the pseudogene TRBV3-2) with TRBJ2-1, with 7 bases lining up with TRBD2. V lost 5 bases, J lost 0 bases, and 10 bases stayed unmatched. The germline V gene encodes CDR1 LGHDT and CDR2 YNNKEL (reference sequence). This CDR3 contains 17 residues.

This clone showed up just a few times. The chain couples TRBV3-1 (or the pseudogene TRBV3-2) to TRBJ2-7; 8 nucleotides agree with TRBD2. This CDR3 is built from 17 residues. J gave up 0 bases and V 0 bases, and 7 bases lay outside the gene matches. CDR1 is LGHDT, CDR2 YNNKEL, per germline (reference sequence). CDR3 nucleotide sequence: TGTGCCAGCAGCCAAGATATGGAACTAGCGGCCTCCTACGAGCAGTACTTC. This codes for CASSQDMELAASYEQYF.

The rearrangement links TRBV7-9 to TRBJ1-2; D remains unclear. V lost 5 bases, J lost 7 bases, and 8 bases lay in between. The CDR3 runs to 11 residues. The V gene's germline CDR1 is SEHNR and CDR2 FQNEAQ (reference sequence). The CDR3, as DNA: TGTGCCAGCAGCAGGAGTCCTGGCTACACCTTC. Translation gives CASSRSPGYTF. The entire variable domain, with the rest obtained from reference TRBV7-9 and TRBJ1-2, is as follows: DTGVSQNPRHKITKRGQNVTFRCDPISEHNRLYWYRQTLGQGPEFLTYFQNEAQLEKSRLLSDRFSAERPKGSFSTLEIQRTEQGDSAMYLCASSRSPGYTFGSGTRLTVV.

This clone was observed once. The V call is TRBV5-1, the J call TRBJ2-2, with 10 bases matching TRBD1. V shed 5 bases, J shed 0 bases, and the junction held 4 bases outside the gene matches. The germline V gene encodes CDR1 SGHRS and CDR2 YFSETQ. This CDR3 region has 16 residues. The CDR3 region has the DNA TGCGCCAGCAGGGGGACAGGGGTTTCGAACACCGGGGAGCTGTTTTTT. Translation: CASRGTGVSNTGELFF.